One and the same sample provided the 30 T cell receptor beta chains below, sequenced in a study of cytotoxic CD8 clonotypes in ibrutinib-treated CLL. The assay was immunoSEQ multiplex PCR, and TCRdb's table has in-frame clones only and misses some. The sample includes about 85,000 clones, around 79% of them seen just once. Sequenced here: PBMCs, sampled after 12 months of ibrutinib treatment. The receptor source for this set is a human donor with chronic lymphocytic leukemia.

This clone appeared a single time. The CDR3 region has the DNA TGTGCCAGCAGACACAGGGGAGAAAAACTGTTTTTT. Amino acids: CASRHRGEKLFF. This chain uses TRBV5-6 with TRBJ1-4; 7 nucleotides line up with TRBD1. Germline V gene data show CDR1 as SGHDT and CDR2 as YYEEEE. The CDR3 sequence is 12 residues long. V lost 5 bases and J lost 8; bases outside the gene matches: 3.

J is TRBJ2-7 and V is TRBV5-1; TRBD1 is a possible D gene (6 bases). V was trimmed by 5 bases and J by 7 bases, leaving 16 bases between them. CDR3 length equals 13 residues. Germline values: CDR1 SGHRS, CDR2 YFSETQ. CDR3 in DNA: TGCGCCAGCAGGAACAGGGACCACTGGGAGCAGTACTTC. It is translated as CASRNRDHWEQYF.

This chain joins TRBV4-2 and TRBJ2-3, with D perhaps matching TRBD1 (5 bases). Trimming cost V 0 bases and J 2 bases, with 12 bases left between them. CDR3 size: 16 residues. Germline lookup yields CDR1 LGHNA and CDR2 YNFKEQ. The CDR3 loop reads CASSQDRVGPTDTQYF. The CDR3 DNA sequence: TGTGCCAGCAGCCAAGACAGGGTGGGGCCCACAGATACGCAGTATTTT.

There are a few counts of this clone. V is TRBV5-6 and J is TRBJ2-5, with 10 bases matching TRBD1. Germline CDR1 reads SGHDT; CDR2 reads YYEEEE. The CDR3 extends over 15 amino acids. V was clipped by 3 bases and J by 5 bases; unmatched bases: 7. The CDR3 nucleotides read TGTGCCAGCAGCTACGGGACAGGGGTTGGGGAGACCCAGTACTTC. Its protein is CASSYGTGVGETQYF. The full variable domain, in which reference TRBV5-6 and TRBJ2-5 provide the parts outside the CDR3, is DAGVTQSPTHLIKTRGQQVTLRCSPKSGHDTVSWYQQALGQGPQFIFQYYEEEERQRGNFPDRFSGHQFPNYSSELNVNALLLGDSALYLCASSYGTGVGETQYFGPGTRLLVL.

This clone was detected once. The V call is TRBV4-3, the J call TRBJ1-2; D may be TRBD1 (5 bases). The CDR3 spans 13 residues. The V end lost 1 base, the J end lost 3 bases, and 6 bases lay between the germline ends. Germline V CDR1 and CDR2: LGHNA, YSLEER. Here the CDR3 DNA reads TGCGCCAGCAGCCAAGCGACAGACTATGGCTACACCTTC. Protein sequence: CASSQATDYGYTF.

V gene TRBV5-4 combines with J gene TRBJ2-5; TRBD2 aligns across 16 bases. CDR3 length: 17 residues. Losses at the gene ends were 3 bases for V and 5 bases for J; bases not matched to a gene: 7. Looked up from germline, CDR1 is SGHNT and CDR2 is YYREEE (reference sequence). This CDR3 is CASSSGLAGGPGETQYF. CDR3 sequence (DNA): TGTGCCAGCAGCTCGGGACTAGCGGGAGGGCCGGGTGAGACCCAGTACTTC.

The table lists this clone with a count of one. This rearrangement joins TRBV7-2 to TRBJ2-3; weak D call: TRBD2 (6 bases). Per germline, CDR1 SGHTA and CDR2 FQGNSA. The CDR3 is 16 amino acids. V was trimmed by 2 bases and J by 0 bases, leaving 12 bases between them. The DNA for the CDR3 is TGTGCCAGCAGCTTAAGTCCCGCGGGGAGCACAGATACGCAGTATTTT. The encoded protein is CASSLSPAGSTDTQYF.

In this sample, this clone turned up a few times. This chain joins TRBV5-1 and TRBJ1-6; D ambiguous. The CDR3 has 12 residues. Trimming cost V 1 base and J 9 bases, with 5 bases left between them. The germline V gene encodes CDR1 SGHRS and CDR2 YFSETQ. The chain's CDR3 is CASSLFRSPLHF. The CDR3 DNA reads TGCGCCAGCAGCTTGTTTCGTTCACCCCTCCACTTT.

This clone was detected only a few times. For the CDR3, the DNA is TGCGCCACCCGACTAGCGGGCCGCTACGAGCAGTACTTC. Translated, it gives CATRLAGRYEQYF. This chain uses TRBV10-2 with TRBJ2-7, with 10 bases lining up with TRBD2. The CDR3 contains 13 residues. V shed 10 bases and J 3 bases; nucleotides not matched to a gene: 6. Germline values: CDR1 WSHSY, CDR2 SAAADI.

V and J are TRBV7-8 and TRBJ1-4, with D unresolved. Germline lookup yields CDR1 SGHVS and CDR2 FQNEAQ. The length of the CDR3 is 15 residues. Trimming stripped 2 bases from V and 5 bases from J, with 12 bases between. The CDR3 spells CASSLSRELNEKLFF. CDR3 in DNA: TGTGCCAGCAGCTTAAGCCGGGAGCTCAATGAAAAACTGTTTTTT.

The rearrangement uses TRBV4-3 and TRBJ1-2; the D is unclear. In germline, CDR1 is LGHNA, CDR2 YSLEER. The CDR3 contains 14 residues. Deletions cut 4 bases from V and 7 bases from J, with 16 bases between. The CDR3 DNA reads as TGCGCCAGCAGCCCAAGTGGTCTGGGTGTTGGCTACACCTTC. Amino acid sequence: CASSPSGLGVGYTF.

The chain uses TRBV19 and TRBJ1-2; D gene unclear. Germline values: CDR1 LNHDA, CDR2 SQIVND (reference sequence). The CDR3 is 14 residues long. Trimming removed 5 bases at V and 8 bases at J, with 18 bases between. CDR3 sequence (DNA): TGTGCCAGTAGTCCTACCGGGCACCCTATGGGCTACACCTTC. Translating gives CASSPTGHPMGYTF.

The genes are TRBV9 and TRBJ2-3; the D is unclear. This CDR3 region has 12 residues. The V end lost 0 bases, the J end lost 4 bases, and 3 bases lay between the germline ends. CDR1 is SGDLS, CDR2 YYNGEE, per germline. The CDR3 protein is CASSVAADTQYF. The CDR3 DNA sequence: TGTGCCAGCAGCGTAGCGGCAGATACGCAGTATTTT.

This chain joins TRBV2 and TRBJ2-5; D perhaps matches TRBD1 (8 bases). The germline CDR1 and CDR2 sequences are SNHLY and FYNNEI. Between the trimmed V and J ends, which lost 10 bases and 2 bases, there was a span of 20 bases. The CDR3 covers 15 residues. The CDR3 protein is CATQGAGASQETQYF. The DNA for the CDR3 is TGTGCCACCCAGGGGGCGGGGGCCTCACAAGAGACCCAGTACTTC. Full variable domain (rest looked up from reference TRBV2 and TRBJ2-5): EPEVTQTPSHQVTQMGQEVILRCVPISNHLYFYWYRQILGQKVEFLVSFYNNEISEKSEIFDDQFSVERPDGSNFTLKIRSTKLEDSAMYFCATQGAGASQETQYFGPGTRLLVL.

This clone was observed a few times. This rearrangement joins TRBV4-2 to TRBJ1-2; D call uncertain. CDR3 length: 15 residues. CDR1 and CDR2 from the germline V gene are LGHNA and YNFKEQ. With 4 bases removed from V and 5 bases from J, the gap between germline ends came to 17 bases. The CDR3 reads CASSRGDGVGYGYTF. CDR3 coding DNA: TGTGCCAGCAGCCGGGGAGACGGCGTAGGATATGGCTACACCTTC.

The chain has TRBV13 and TRBJ2-4; D remains unclear. The CDR3 is made up of 15 amino acids. V was pared by 0 bases and J by 3 bases, with 9 bases between. CDR1 PRHDT and CDR2 FYEKMQ come from the germline V gene (reference sequence). CDR3 DNA sequence: TGTGCCAGCAGCTTAGGGCCGTCTGGCAAAAACATTCAGTACTTC. It encodes CASSLGPSGKNIQYF.

The chain joins TRBV29-1 to TRBJ2-1, with TRBD1 matching 7 bases. This CDR3 comprises 16 residues. The germline V gene encodes CDR1 SQVTM and CDR2 ANQGSEA. The V gene end was trimmed by 1 base and the J gene end by 0 bases; junction bases not matched to a gene: 6. The CDR3 sequence: CSVEGNWDSSYNEQFF. CDR3 nucleotide sequence: TGCAGCGTTGAAGGTAACTGGGACAGCTCCTACAATGAGCAGTTCTTC.

This chain uses TRBV10-3 with TRBJ2-7; possibly TRBD1 for D (6 bases). The CDR3 has 13 amino acids. Germline CDR1 reads ENHRY; CDR2 reads SYGVKD. V lost 7 bases to trimming and J lost 3 bases, with 13 bases between them. CDR3 region: CAITSQGGYEQYF. The CDR3 DNA reads TGTGCCATCACGTCACAGGGTGGCTACGAGCAGTACTTC.

The J gene is TRBJ2-3, the V gene TRBV19; D is uncertain. This CDR3 comprises 13 residues. Germline assignment: CDR1 LNHDA and CDR2 SQIVND (reference sequence). V was cut by 6 bases and J by 4 bases, with 11 bases left in between. As DNA, the CDR3 is TGTGCCAGTAGCCGTTCTAGGGCAGATACGCAGTATTTT. Encoded protein: CASSRSRADTQYF.

V is TRBV4-1 and J is TRBJ2-2, with D possibly being TRBD2 (6 bases). The CDR3 runs 16 residues. Per the germline V gene, CDR1 is MGHRA and CDR2 is YSYEKL. With 5 bases removed from V and 2 bases from J, the gap between germline ends came to 15 bases. CDR3: CASSTPRDFNTGELFF. The CDR3 DNA reads as TGCGCCAGCAGCACCCCCCGGGACTTCAACACCGGGGAGCTGTTTTTT.

This chain links TRBV6-5 with TRBJ1-1; the D is unclear. Germline V gives CDR1 MNHEY, CDR2 SVGAGI. V lost 0 bases to trimming and J lost 6 bases, with 11 bases between them. The CDR3 runs 14 residues. Written as DNA, the CDR3 is TGTGCCAGCAGTTACTCGAGTGGGGAGCCTGAAGCTTTCTTT. As protein: CASSYSSGEPEAFF.

V usage is TRBV28 and J usage is TRBJ1-1; maybe TRBD1 (6 bases). From germline, CDR1 is MDHEN and CDR2 SYDVKM. The CDR3 extends over 15 amino acids. The V end lost 7 bases, the J end lost 1 base, and 16 bases lay between the germline ends. The CDR3 bases are TGTGCCAGCAACCGGGACACGGCCCCGAACACTGAAGCTTTCTTT. Translation: CASNRDTAPNTEAFF.

CDR3 sequence: CASSPRDREPLHF. The CDR3 nucleotides read TGTGCCAGCAGCCCCCGGGACAGGGAACCCCTCCACTTT. This chain links TRBV9 with TRBJ1-6, with TRBD1 identical over 9 bases. Germline values: CDR1 SGDLS, CDR2 YYNGEE. Losses at the gene ends were 4 bases for V and 12 bases for J; bases not matched to a gene: 5. The CDR3 is 13 amino acids.

This chain connects TRBV5-4 to TRBJ2-1; possibly TRBD2 for D (5 bases). CDR3 length equals 16 residues. Germline lookup yields CDR1 SGHNT and CDR2 YYREEE (reference sequence). V lost 4 bases, J lost 4 bases, and 18 bases lay in between. The chain's CDR3 is CASSPPRGSGYNEQFF. The CDR3 DNA reads TGTGCCAGCAGCCCGCCGAGAGGGTCGGGGTACAATGAGCAGTTCTTC.

This sequence joins TRBV9 and TRBJ1-5; D is ambiguous. This CDR3 contains 14 residues. Trimming pared 0 bases from V and 0 bases from J, leaving 4 bases between. CDR1 and CDR2 (germline): SGDLS, YYNGEE. The CDR3 DNA is TGTGCCAGCAGCGTAGCCCATAGCAATCAGCCCCAGCATTTT. Amino acids: CASSVAHSNQPQHF.

This sequence joins TRBV28 and TRBJ2-1; D not certain. The CDR3 spans 15 residues. The V end was cut by 3 bases, the J end by 0 bases, with 9 bases between. The V gene's germline CDR1 is MDHEN and CDR2 SYDVKM. CDR3 sequence: CASSFSTNSYNEQFF. The CDR3 bases are TGTGCCAGCAGTTTTTCGACGAACTCCTACAATGAGCAGTTCTTC.

J is TRBJ2-1 and V is TRBV11-2, with D perhaps matching TRBD2 (6 bases). CDR1 and CDR2 from the germline V gene are SGHAT and FQNNGV. V gave up 1 base and J gave up 8 bases, with 12 bases separating them. The CDR3 runs to 14 residues. The CDR3: CASSLAVAVDEQFF. The CDR3 DNA is TGTGCCAGCAGCTTAGCGGTAGCGGTCGATGAGCAGTTCTTC.

The V call is TRBV10-3, the J call TRBJ2-3; D ambiguous. V was pared by 6 bases and J by 1 base, with 11 bases between. The CDR3 sequence is 14 residues long. CDR1 is ENHRY and CDR2 is SYGVKD in the germline V gene. The CDR3 is CAIRGGSGTDTQYF. The CDR3 DNA follows: TGTGCCATCAGAGGTGGGTCTGGCACAGATACGCAGTATTTT.

This clone has a single count. At one end, the junction sequence differs from germline, possibly due to a read error. The V gene is TRBV7-7, the J gene TRBJ2-3; D possibly uses TRBD1 or TRBD2 (5 bases each). The CDR3 runs to 13 residues. Germline lookup yields CDR1 SSHAT and CDR2 FNYEAQ (reference sequence). CDR3 sequence: CASSGPGALTLYF. DNA for the CDR3: TGTGCCAGCAGCGGGCCCGGGGCCCTGACGCTGTATTTT.

The chain uses TRBV10-3 and TRBJ2-7; 12 nucleotides agree with TRBD2. CDR1 and CDR2 (germline): ENHRY, SYGVKD. CDR3 length: 15 amino acids. V shed 2 bases and J 2 bases; nucleotides not matched to a gene: 1. CDR3 residues: CAISEGLAGPYEQYF. For the CDR3, the DNA is TGTGCCATCAGTGAGGGACTAGCGGGACCCTACGAGCAGTACTTC.